This T cell receptor (beta chain) was recorded in a study of T cells after yellow fever vaccination. This clonotype came up a few times. As yet, its antigen is unknown. Whole-study results and caveats: High-abundance clonotypes from the bulk population could contaminate FACS-sorted repertoires. Although the secondary response was weaker, it peaked faster, at day 5 versus 15.

MiXCR was run by TCRdb on the 5' RACE reads, yielding one entry per CDR3 protein. Here the sample spans 150,000 to 200,000 distinct CDR3 sequences, approximately 9.9% being singletons. Germline-derived CDR1 and CDR2 are SQVTM and ANQGSEA. CDR3 size: 16 residues. The trim removed 1 base at V and 4 bases at J, leaving 5 bases unmatched. This sample comprised CD8+ T cells sorted from PBMCs, obtained 45 days after the yellow fever booster vaccination. This TCR came from a man aged 18 to 30 who received the YFV17D yellow fever vaccine. The V call is TRBV29-1, the J call TRBJ2-1; 12 nucleotides agree with TRBD2. The DNA of the CDR3 is TGCAGCGTTGAAGGACTAGCGGGGGAAACTTACAATGAGCAGTTCTTC. Its translation is CSVEGLAGETYNEQFF.